The source of this T cell receptor beta chain is a study of blood T cell repertoires in COVID-19. Assay: immunoSEQ multiplex PCR; the TCRdb copy retains only in-frame clones and omits some. The sample carries approximately 200,000 clones, 80% to 90% recorded once. Germline CDR1 is SGHKS and CDR2 is YYEKEE (reference sequence). V shed 1 base and J shed 5 bases, with 15 bases lying between them. This CDR3 has 15 amino acids. The sequence was obtained from a man aged 35 to 55 who had recovered from COVID-19. The chain is built from TRBV5-5 and TRBJ1-1; no definite D call. The sequencing sample was made of PBMCs or T cells enriched from blood (not recorded which). As DNA, the CDR3 is TGTGCCAGCAGCTTGCGTCGCGGGGTTTGGACTGAAGCTTTCTTT. It codes for CASSLRRGVWTEAFF.